This record concerns one T cell receptor beta chain sequence. Generated by immunoSEQ multiplex PCR, the TCRdb table keeps only in-frame clones and is missing some. Of about 160,000 clones listed, 85% are singletons. This entry belongs to a study of blood T cell repertoires in COVID-19. Turning to the study itself: Acute and convalescent COVID-19 samples came from the United States, Italy and Spain.

The CDR3 runs to 14 residues. Germline loops: CDR1 SGHAT, CDR2 FQNNGV. With 5 bases clipped from V and 5 bases from J, the junction kept 7 bases outside the gene matches. The sequence was collected from a human donor with acute or convalescent COVID-19. The donor label of this sample is uncertain. V gene TRBV11-2 combines with J gene TRBJ2-5; TRBD2 matches at 8 bases. The sample was peripheral blood. Here the CDR3 DNA reads TGTGCCAGCAGCCCGACGGGGGGGCGGGAGACCCAGTACTTC. Translating it yields CASSPTGGRETQYF.